The entry that follows covers one T cell receptor beta chain sequence. V was shortened by 6 bases and J by 3 bases, with 9 bases between the two germline ends. This CDR3 contains 13 residues. The germline gives CDR1 SEHNR, CDR2 FQNEAQ (reference sequence). This sample stems from a study of T cell responses to AZD1222 COVID-19 vaccine. Here immunoSEQ multiplex PCR was the method, and the copy in TCRdb shows in-frame clones only, minus some. There are some 130,000 clones in the sample; just under 95% occur only once, and around 7.1% lies in the top ten. The TCR originated in an adult who received the AZD1222 COVID-19 vaccine. The rearrangement links TRBV7-9 to TRBJ2-1; D perhaps matches TRBD2 (5 bases). The sequencing used peripheral blood, collected 28 days after the second AZD1222 dose. CDR3 loop: CASRRGLYNEQFF. CDR3 DNA: TGTGCCAGCAGAAGAGGGCTCTACAATGAGCAGTTCTTC.